The 21 T cell receptor beta chains listed next were all sequenced from one sample in a study. One entry per CDR3 protein results from TCRdb running MiXCR on the 5' RACE reads. The sample lists 34,000 or so distinct CDR3 sequences, over 25% occurring once. Tregs were sorted as CD4+CD25+CD127-/low cells. The sample taken for sequencing was tumor-infiltrating Tregs sorted from the breast tumor. The source of these receptors is a female donor with breast cancer.

This clonotype was detected once. One end of the junction is discordant with germline, which a read error may explain. J is TRBJ2-1 and V is TRBV5-1, with D unresolved. CDR3 length: 12 amino acids. Germline assignment: CDR1 SGHRS and CDR2 YFSETQ. DNA for the CDR3: TGCTCCAGCGCATTGGGGTACAATGAGCAGCTCTTC. Its translation is CSSALGYNEQLF.

The sample holds many counts of this clonotype. The chain couples TRBV12-3 or TRBV12-4 to TRBJ1-5; D might be TRBD1 (6 bases). The CDR3 has 13 residues. Trimming removed 6 bases from V and 7 bases from J, with 13 bases in between. The CDR3 here is CASSHQGSQPQHF. The CDR3 nucleotides read TGTGCCAGCAGCCACCAGGGGAGCCAGCCCCAGCATTTT.

This clonotype was picked up a small number of times. This may arise from a read error, as a much more abundant clone is one base away. The J gene is TRBJ1-2, the V gene TRBV12-3 or TRBV12-4; 7 nucleotides match TRBD1. The CDR3 loop spans 14 amino acids. In DNA form, the CDR3 reads TGTGCCGGCAGCTCCGGACGGCACAGGGGTGGCTACACCTTC. This codes for CAGSSGRHRGGYTF.

Comment on this clonotype: One base away lies a much larger clone, so this may be a sequencing read error. The J gene is TRBJ2-3, the V gene TRBV18; D not certain. The CDR3 spans 12 residues. The germline gives CDR1 KGHSH, CDR2 LQKENI. With 3 bases removed from V and 8 bases from J, the gap between germline ends came to 9 bases. CDR3 amino acids: CASSPGYGTQYF. The CDR3 coding sequence is TGTGCCAGCTCACCGGGGTACGGTACGCAGTATTTT.

Concerning this clonotype: The CDR3 end shows no conserved phenylalanine or tryptophan, and so a read error is likely. This chain connects TRBV30 to TRBJ1-1; D not certain. The V and J ends lost 0 bases and 2 bases respectively, with 7 bases between them. CDR1 and CDR2 from the germline V gene are GTSNPN and SVGIG (reference sequence). This CDR3 is built from 13 residues. CDR3 residues: CAWSVSPNTEAFL. For the CDR3, the DNA is TGTGCCTGGAGTGTATCCCCAAACACTGAAGCTTTCCTT.

In the case of this clonotype: The conserved phenylalanine or tryptophan normally closing the CDR3 is absent here, so this likely arose from a read error. The chain is built from TRBV6-5 and TRBJ2-1; the match to TRBD1 covers 9 bases. Germline V CDR1 and CDR2: MNHEY, SVGAGI. With V trimmed by 8 bases and J by 6 bases, 11 bases remained unmatched. CDR3 length equals 15 residues. The CDR3 DNA reads TGTGCCAGCCGTGGGACAGGGAAGAGGTGCAATGAGCAGTTCTCC. It translates to CASRGTGKRCNEQFS.

This clonotype came up many times. The rearrangement uses TRBV5-1 and TRBJ2-1; either TRBD1 or TRBD2 may supply D (5 bases each). From germline, CDR1 is SGHRS and CDR2 YFSETQ. V lost 7 bases and J 6 bases, leaving 14 bases between the germline ends. The CDR3 runs to 13 residues. The CDR3 region has the DNA TGCGCCAGCGGGTTGGGGACGGGCAATGAGCAGTTCTTC. Encoded protein: CASGLGTGNEQFF.

This clonotype appeared many times. The J gene is TRBJ2-1, the V gene TRBV6-5, with D perhaps matching TRBD2 (5 bases). Looked up from germline, CDR1 is MNHEY and CDR2 is SVGAGI. This CDR3 has 13 amino acids. V was cut by 2 bases and J by 9 bases, with 11 bases left in between. CDR3 DNA: TGTGCCAGCAGTTACCCAGGACGGGGTGAGCAGTTCTTC. This sequence encodes CASSYPGRGEQFF.

This clonotype was counted a few times. The chain is built from TRBV7-9 and TRBJ2-1, with D perhaps matching TRBD1 (5 bases). Germline V CDR1 and CDR2: SEHNR, FQNEAQ (reference sequence). CDR3 length equals 12 residues. Trimming cost V 9 bases and J 6 bases, with 12 bases left between them. CDR3 region: CASPLGANEQFF. Here the CDR3 DNA reads TGTGCCAGTCCATTAGGGGCCAATGAGCAGTTCTTC.

CDR3 nucleotides: TGTGCCAGCAGTGACTCGAACCTCACTAGCGGGAGGGCCGGGTTTTCCTACAATGAGCAGTTCTTC. Translation gives CASSDSNLTSGRAGFSYNEQFF. The chain couples TRBV6-4 to TRBJ2-1; 13 nucleotides align to TRBD2. The trim removed 0 bases at V and 1 base at J, leaving 15 bases unmatched. The germline gives CDR1 MRHNA, CDR2 SNTAGT. This CDR3 region has 22 residues.

Worth noting for this clonotype: A single base separates this from a much larger clone, so it may be a read error. This chain joins TRBV5-1 and TRBJ2-7; weak D call: TRBD2 (5 bases). Per germline, CDR1 SGHRS and CDR2 YFSETQ. This CDR3 region has 14 residues. Trimming cost V 3 bases and J 6 bases, with 16 bases left between them. CDR3 sequence reads: CASSYGSWRSEQYF. The CDR3 DNA is TGCGCCAGCAGCTACGGGTCTTGGAGGTCCGAGCAGTACTTC.

In this sample, this clonotype is medium-sized. For the CDR3, the DNA is TGTGCCAGCAGCTTCGAGGACCCCTACGAGCAGTACTTC. Translated, it gives CASSFEDPYEQYF. This sequence joins TRBV5-5 and TRBJ2-7; no clear D gene. This CDR3 spans 13 amino acids. The germline gives CDR1 SGHKS, CDR2 YYEKEE (reference sequence). Between the trimmed V and J ends, which lost 2 bases and 2 bases, there was a span of 8 bases.

The sample holds a few counts of this clonotype. This sequence joins TRBV7-2 and TRBJ2-1; D uncertain. This CDR3 spans 15 amino acids. Germline V lookup: CDR1 SGHTA, CDR2 FQGNSA. Trimming removed 6 bases at V and 9 bases at J, with 21 bases between. CDR3 region: CASSPRRLGPGEQFF. The DNA of the CDR3 is TGTGCCAGCAGTCCTCGTCGGCTGGGCCCAGGTGAGCAGTTCTTC.

The table lists this clonotype with many counts. The V and J genes are TRBV20-1 and TRBJ1-1; D is unresolved. Trimming stripped 3 bases from V and 0 bases from J, with 2 bases between. This CDR3 is 11 amino acids long. CDR1 is DFQATT and CDR2 is SNEGSKA in the germline V gene (reference sequence). CDR3 residues: CSASMNTEAFF. The CDR3 nucleotides are TGCAGTGCTAGCATGAACACTGAAGCTTTCTTT.

The rearrangement uses TRBV20-1 and TRBJ2-1, with 7 bases matching TRBD2. The CDR3 runs 13 residues. Germline lookup yields CDR1 DFQATT and CDR2 SNEGSKA (reference sequence). The trim removed 6 bases at V and 6 bases at J, leaving 8 bases unmatched. CDR3 region: CSAQGGPRNEQFF. The CDR3 DNA reads as TGCAGTGCCCAGGGAGGGCCGCGCAATGAGCAGTTCTTC.

The sample holds many counts of this clonotype. This chain links TRBV4-1 with TRBJ2-1; 8 bases fit TRBD2. Trimming at V came to 6 bases and at J to 9 bases, leaving 7 bases not matched to a gene. From germline, CDR1 is MGHRA and CDR2 YSYEKL. This CDR3 spans 13 amino acids. The CDR3 bases are TGCGCCAGCAGTCGGACTAGCTTTATTGAGCAGTTCTTC. Amino acids: CASSRTSFIEQFF.

V usage is TRBV11-2 and J usage is TRBJ2-7; 8 nucleotides align to TRBD2. The CDR3 is 14 residues long. CDR1 is SGHAT and CDR2 is FQNNGV in the germline V gene. J was trimmed by 2 bases and V by 4 bases; bases with no gene match: 4. CDR3 in amino acids: CASSSTSGTYEQYF. CDR3 in DNA: TGTGCCAGCAGCTCTACTAGCGGAACCTACGAGCAGTACTTC.

This clonotype was recorded many times. This chain joins TRBV9 and TRBJ2-7; D is unresolved. From germline, CDR1 is SGDLS and CDR2 YYNGEE. V lost 0 bases, J lost 2 bases, and 9 bases lay in between. The CDR3 is 14 residues long. Written as DNA, the CDR3 is TGTGCCAGCAGCGTAGAGCCCCGTACCTACGAGCAGTACTTC. Amino acids: CASSVEPRTYEQYF.

This clonotype was counted a single time. This may be a read error, as it is one base from a much larger clone. The CDR3 DNA is TGTGCCAGCAGCTTAGATTGGTACGAGCTGTACTTC. Protein sequence: CASSLDWYELYF. The rearrangement uses TRBV7-2 and TRBJ2-7; no clear D. This CDR3 has 12 residues. The V gene's germline CDR1 is SGHTA and CDR2 FQGNSA.

Remarks on this clonotype: This may be a read error, as it is one base from a much larger clone. The V call is TRBV6-5, the J call TRBJ1-5; D is unclear. CDR1 and CDR2 (germline): MNHEY, SVGAGI. This CDR3 comprises 14 residues. The V end lost 2 bases, the J end lost 3 bases, and 8 bases lay between the germline ends. This CDR3 reads CASSYGHFNQPQHF. CDR3 in DNA: TGTGCCAGCAGTTACGGGCACTTCAATCAGCCCCAGCATTTT.

In its sample, this clonotype was seen many times. This chain connects TRBV3-1 to TRBJ1-2, with D maybe TRBD1 (5 bases). From germline, CDR1 is LGHDT and CDR2 YNNKEL (reference sequence). The CDR3 totals 16 residues. Trimming took 4 bases from V and 4 from J, leaving 19 bases between them. In DNA, the CDR3 is TGTGCCAGCAGCCTTACCCGGGCAAGGCAGGGCTATGGCTACACCTTC. It codes for CASSLTRARQGYGYTF.